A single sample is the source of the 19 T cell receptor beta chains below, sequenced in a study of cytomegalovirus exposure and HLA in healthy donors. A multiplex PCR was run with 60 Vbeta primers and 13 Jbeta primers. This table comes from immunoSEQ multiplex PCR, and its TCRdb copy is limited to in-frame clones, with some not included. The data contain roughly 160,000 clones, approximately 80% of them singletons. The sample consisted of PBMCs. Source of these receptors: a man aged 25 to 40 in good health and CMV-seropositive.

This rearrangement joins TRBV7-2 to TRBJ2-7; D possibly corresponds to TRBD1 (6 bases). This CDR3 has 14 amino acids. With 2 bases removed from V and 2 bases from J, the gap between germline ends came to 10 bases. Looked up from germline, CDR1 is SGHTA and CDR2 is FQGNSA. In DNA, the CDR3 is TGTGCCAGCAGCTTAAATGGGGGCACCTACGAGCAGTACTTC. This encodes CASSLNGGTYEQYF.

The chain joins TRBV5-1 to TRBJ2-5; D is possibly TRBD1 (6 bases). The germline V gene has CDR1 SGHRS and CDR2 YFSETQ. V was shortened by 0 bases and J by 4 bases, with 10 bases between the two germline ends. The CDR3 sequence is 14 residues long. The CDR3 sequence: CASSLDSGVETQYF. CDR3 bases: TGCGCCAGCAGCTTGGATTCAGGGGTAGAGACCCAGTACTTC.

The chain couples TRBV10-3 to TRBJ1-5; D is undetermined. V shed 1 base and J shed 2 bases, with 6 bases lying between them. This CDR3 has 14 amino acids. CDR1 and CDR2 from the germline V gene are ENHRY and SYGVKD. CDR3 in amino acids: CAISEFEGNQPQHF. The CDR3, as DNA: TGTGCCATCAGTGAGTTTGAGGGCAATCAGCCCCAGCATTTT.

The CDR3 coding sequence is TGCGCCAGCAGCCGTTCAGGGAGGGTGGACACCGGGGAGCTGTTTTTT. This codes for CASSRSGRVDTGELFF. The rearrangement links TRBV5-1 to TRBJ2-2, with TRBD2 matching 7 bases. This CDR3 contains 16 residues. CDR1 is SGHRS and CDR2 is YFSETQ in the germline V gene. V gave up 4 bases and J gave up 3 bases; unmatched junction bases: 9.

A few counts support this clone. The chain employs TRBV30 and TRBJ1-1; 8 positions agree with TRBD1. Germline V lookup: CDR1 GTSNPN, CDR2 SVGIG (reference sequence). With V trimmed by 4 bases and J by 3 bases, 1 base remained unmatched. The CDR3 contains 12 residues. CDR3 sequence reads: CAWKQGDTEAFF. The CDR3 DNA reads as TGTGCCTGGAAACAGGGGGACACTGAAGCTTTCTTT.

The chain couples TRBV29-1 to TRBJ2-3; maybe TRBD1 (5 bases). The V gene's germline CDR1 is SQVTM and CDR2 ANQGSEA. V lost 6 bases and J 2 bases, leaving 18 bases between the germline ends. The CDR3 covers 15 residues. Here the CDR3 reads CSVHIWLGPTDTQYF. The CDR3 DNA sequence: TGCAGCGTCCATATCTGGCTGGGGCCCACAGATACGCAGTATTTT.

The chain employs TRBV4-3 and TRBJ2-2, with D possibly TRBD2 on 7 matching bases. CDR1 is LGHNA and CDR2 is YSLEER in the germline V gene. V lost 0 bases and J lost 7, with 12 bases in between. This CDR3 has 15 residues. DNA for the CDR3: TGCGCCAGCAGCCAAGATACAGGGAGGGACGGGGAGCTGTTTTTT. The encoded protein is CASSQDTGRDGELFF.

The CDR3 sequence is CATSRDPGSEETQYF. The CDR3 coding sequence is TGTGCCACCAGCAGAGATCCGGGGTCAGAAGAGACCCAGTACTTC. The gene calls are TRBV15 and TRBJ2-5; TRBD2 is a possible D gene (5 bases). This CDR3 is built from 15 residues. Germline CDR1 and CDR2: LNHNV and YYDKDF (reference sequence). V was shortened by 0 bases and J by 3 bases, with 11 bases between the two germline ends. Looking up the rest from reference TRBV15 and TRBJ2-5 gives the full variable domain: DAMVIQNPRYQVTQFGKPVTLSCSQTLNHNVMYWYQQKSSQAPKLLFHYYDKDFNNEADTPDNFQSRRPNTSFCFLDIRSPGLGDTAMYLCATSRDPGSEETQYFGPGTRLLVL.

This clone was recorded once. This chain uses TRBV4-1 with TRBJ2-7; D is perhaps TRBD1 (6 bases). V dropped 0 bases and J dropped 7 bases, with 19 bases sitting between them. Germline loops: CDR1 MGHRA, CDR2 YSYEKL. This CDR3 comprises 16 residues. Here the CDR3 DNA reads TGCGCCAGCAGCCAAGAGGTCGCCCAGGGGTTGGTAGAGCAGTACTTC. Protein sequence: CASSQEVAQGLVEQYF.

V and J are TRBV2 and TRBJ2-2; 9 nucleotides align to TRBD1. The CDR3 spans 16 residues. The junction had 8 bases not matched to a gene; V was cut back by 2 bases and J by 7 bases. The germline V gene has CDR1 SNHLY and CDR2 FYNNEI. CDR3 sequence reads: CASSERATGGSGELFF. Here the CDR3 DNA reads TGTGCCAGCAGTGAAAGGGCGACAGGGGGGAGCGGGGAGCTGTTTTTT.

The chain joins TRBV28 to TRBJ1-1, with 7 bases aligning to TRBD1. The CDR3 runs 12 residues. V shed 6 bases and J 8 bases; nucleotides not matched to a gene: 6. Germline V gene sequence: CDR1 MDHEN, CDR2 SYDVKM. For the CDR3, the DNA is TGTGCCAGCAGCCTAGGGACAGCAGAAGCTTTCTTT. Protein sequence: CASSLGTAEAFF. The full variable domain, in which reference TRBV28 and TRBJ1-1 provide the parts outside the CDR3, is DVKVTQSSRYLVKRTGEKVFLECVQDMDHENMFWYRQDPGLGLRLIYFSYDVKMKEKGDIPEGYSVSREKKERFSLILESASTNQTSMYLCASSLGTAEAFFGQGTRLTVV.

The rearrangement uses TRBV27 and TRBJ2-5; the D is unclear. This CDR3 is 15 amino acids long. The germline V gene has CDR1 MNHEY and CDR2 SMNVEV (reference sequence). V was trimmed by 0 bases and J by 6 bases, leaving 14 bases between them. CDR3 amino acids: CASSLSSERTKTQYF. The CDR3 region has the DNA TGTGCCAGCAGTTTATCGTCCGAGCGAACAAAGACCCAGTACTTC.

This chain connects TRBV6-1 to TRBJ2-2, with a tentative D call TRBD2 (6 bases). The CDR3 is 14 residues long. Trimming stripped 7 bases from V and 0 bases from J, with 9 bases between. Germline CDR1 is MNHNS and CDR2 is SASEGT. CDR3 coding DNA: TGTGCCAGCATCGCGGGAACGAACACCGGGGAGCTGTTTTTT. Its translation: CASIAGTNTGELFF.

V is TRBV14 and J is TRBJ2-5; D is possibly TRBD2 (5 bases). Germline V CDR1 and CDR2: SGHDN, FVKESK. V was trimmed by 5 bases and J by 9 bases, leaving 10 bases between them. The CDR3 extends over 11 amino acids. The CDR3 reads CASSFSEAQYF. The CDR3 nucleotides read TGTGCCAGCAGCTTTAGCGAGGCCCAGTACTTC.

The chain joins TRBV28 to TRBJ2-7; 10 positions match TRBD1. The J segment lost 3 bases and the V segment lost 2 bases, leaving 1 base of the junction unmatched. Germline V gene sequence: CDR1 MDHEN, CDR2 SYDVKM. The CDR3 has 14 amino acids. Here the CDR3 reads CASSLGDRGYEQYF. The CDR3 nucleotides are TGTGCCAGCAGTTTAGGGGACAGGGGCTACGAGCAGTACTTC. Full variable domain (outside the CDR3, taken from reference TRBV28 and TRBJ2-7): DVKVTQSSRYLVKRTGEKVFLECVQDMDHENMFWYRQDPGLGLRLIYFSYDVKMKEKGDIPEGYSVSREKKERFSLILESASTNQTSMYLCASSLGDRGYEQYFGPGTRLTVT.

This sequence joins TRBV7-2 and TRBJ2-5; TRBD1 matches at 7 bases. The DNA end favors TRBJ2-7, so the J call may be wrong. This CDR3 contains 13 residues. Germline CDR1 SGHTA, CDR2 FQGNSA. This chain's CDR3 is CASNDRVSYEQYF. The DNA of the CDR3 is TGTGCCAGCAACGACAGGGTCTCCTACGAGCAGTACTTC.

The CDR3 region is CASSLDAGALYEQYF. Written as DNA, the CDR3 is TGTGCCAGCAGCTTAGACGCAGGGGCATTATACGAGCAGTACTTC. The V call is TRBV7-2, the J call TRBJ2-7, with TRBD1 as a possible D gene (6 bases). The CDR3 consists of 15 residues. Germline V gene data show CDR1 as SGHTA and CDR2 as FQGNSA. Trimming pared 1 base from V and 4 bases from J, leaving 14 bases between.

CDR3 in DNA: TGCGCCAGCCGGCGCCTCTCGTCGGGCAATGAGCAGTTCTTC. It codes for CASRRLSSGNEQFF. This rearrangement joins TRBV5-1 to TRBJ2-1; D is unclear. V was trimmed by 7 bases and J by 6 bases, leaving 17 bases between them. The CDR3 is 14 residues long. Germline CDR1 reads SGHRS; CDR2 reads YFSETQ.

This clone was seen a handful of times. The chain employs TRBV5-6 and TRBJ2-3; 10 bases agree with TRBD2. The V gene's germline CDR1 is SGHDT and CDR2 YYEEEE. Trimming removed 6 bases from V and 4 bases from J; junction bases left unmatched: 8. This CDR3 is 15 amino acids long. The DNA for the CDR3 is TGTGCCAGCATCGGATTAGCGGGGGGATCAGATACGCAGTATTTT. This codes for CASIGLAGGSDTQYF.